This T cell receptor beta chain was found in a study of shared clonotypes between healthy human individuals. About the research overall: The donor pool was made up of two women and a few men aged 18 to 49.

CD45RO-negative cells were positively selected for CCR7, leaving out terminally differentiated effector memory CD45RA+ cells. Points on this clone: What it recognizes is unknown.

This CDR3 is 18 amino acids long. Germline V gives CDR1 SGHNT, CDR2 YYREEE (reference sequence). V was pared by 1 base and J by 4 bases, with 11 bases of the junction left unmatched. General study findings and limits: When naive CD4 clonotypes were compared across a few donors, approximately 5% were shared. Relative to clonotypes present in all four donors, those not shared had lower generation probabilities.

The input for sorted-subset replicate PCRs was 150 to 200 ng DNA, 25,000 to 35,000 T cell genomes. The table came from immunoSEQ multiplex PCR; TCRdb's copy has only in-frame clones and leaves some out. The sample consists of approximately 2,000,000 clones, just over 90% of them appearing once. V is TRBV5-4 and J is TRBJ2-2; TRBD2 matches at 9 bases. The sample taken for sequencing was naive CD8+ T cells from PBMCs. The TCR was taken from a man between 18 and 35 years old in good health. Some clones in this sample may be carry-over from other donors' samples. Here the CDR3 DNA reads TGTGCCAGCAGCTTGCGGAGCACTAGCGGGTTTCGCACCGGGGAGCTGTTTTTT. Encoded protein: CASSLRSTSGFRTGELFF.